This entry describes one T cell receptor (beta chain). Its antigen is not identified. Sequencing was performed with immunoSEQ multiplex PCR; in TCRdb, only in-frame clones are kept and a portion is missing. The sample has over 120,000 clones; about 92% are singletons. The data derive from a study of T cell responses to AZD1222 COVID-19 vaccine. The germline V gene has CDR1 KGHDR and CDR2 SFDVKD. V lost 7 bases and J lost 4, with 6 bases in between. The CDR3 is 11 amino acids. Study-wide results and limits: Only five or six individuals given AZD1222 were seropositive at baseline. Every sample of the repertoires postdated the peak T cell response.

The sequence was collected from an adult in good health. The chain combines TRBV24-1 with TRBJ1-2, with D tentatively TRBD1 (5 bases). The sequencing used peripheral blood, collected on day 0 of AZD1222 vaccination. As DNA, the CDR3 is TGTGCCACCAGCCAGGGCTATGGCTACACCTTC. Encoded protein: CATSQGYGYTF.